This T cell receptor beta chain appears in the sequencing data of a study of technical replicates of blood from a few donors. Deletions cut 4 bases from V and 4 bases from J, with 11 bases between. Looked up from germline, CDR1 is MGHRA and CDR2 is YSYEKL. The CDR3 is 14 amino acids. The repertoire was sequenced with immunoSEQ multiplex PCR; TCRdb's copy has only in-frame clones and lacks some. Here the sample spans 75,000 to 95,000 clones, over 80% being singletons. This TCR was sampled from a human donor in good health. The chain combines TRBV4-1 with TRBJ1-3, with a weak D call TRBD1 (5 bases). The sample consisted of T cells isolated from PBMCs. DNA of the CDR3: TGCGCCAGCAGCCCGACAGTTGCGGGAAACACCATATATTTT. Its translation is CASSPTVAGNTIYF.